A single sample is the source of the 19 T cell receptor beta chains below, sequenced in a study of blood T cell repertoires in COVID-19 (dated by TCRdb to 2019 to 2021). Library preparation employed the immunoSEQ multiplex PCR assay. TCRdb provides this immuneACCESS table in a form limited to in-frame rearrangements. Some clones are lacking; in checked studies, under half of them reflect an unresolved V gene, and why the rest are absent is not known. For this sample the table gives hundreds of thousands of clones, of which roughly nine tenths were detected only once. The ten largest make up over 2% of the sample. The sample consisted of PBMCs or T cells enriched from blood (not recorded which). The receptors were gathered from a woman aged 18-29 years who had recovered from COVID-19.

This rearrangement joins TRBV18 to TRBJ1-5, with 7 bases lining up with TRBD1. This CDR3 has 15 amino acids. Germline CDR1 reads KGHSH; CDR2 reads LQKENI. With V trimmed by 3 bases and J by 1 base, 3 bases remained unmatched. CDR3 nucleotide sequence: TGTGCCAGCTCACCTTCGGGACAGAGCAATCAGCCCCAGCATTTT. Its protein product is CASSPSGQSNQPQHF.

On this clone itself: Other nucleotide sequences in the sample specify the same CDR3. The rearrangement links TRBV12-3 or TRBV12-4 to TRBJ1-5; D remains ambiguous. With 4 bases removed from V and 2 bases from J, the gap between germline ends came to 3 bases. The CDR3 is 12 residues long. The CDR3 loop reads CASSSGNQPQHF. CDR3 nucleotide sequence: TGTGCCAGCAGTTCCGGCAATCAGCCCCAGCATTTT.

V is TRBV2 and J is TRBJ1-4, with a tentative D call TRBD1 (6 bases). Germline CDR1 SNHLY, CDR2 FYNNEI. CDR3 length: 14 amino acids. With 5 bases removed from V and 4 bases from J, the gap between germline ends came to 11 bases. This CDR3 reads CASSPDRLNEKLFF. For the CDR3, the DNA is TGTGCCAGCAGTCCGGACAGACTTAATGAAAAACTGTTTTTT.

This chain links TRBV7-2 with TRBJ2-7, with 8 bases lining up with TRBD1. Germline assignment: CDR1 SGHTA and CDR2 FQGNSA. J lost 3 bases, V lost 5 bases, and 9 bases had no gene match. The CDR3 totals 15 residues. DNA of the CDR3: TGTGCCAGCAGCCTCCCGGGACAGGAGTTCTACGAGCAGTACTTC. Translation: CASSLPGQEFYEQYF.

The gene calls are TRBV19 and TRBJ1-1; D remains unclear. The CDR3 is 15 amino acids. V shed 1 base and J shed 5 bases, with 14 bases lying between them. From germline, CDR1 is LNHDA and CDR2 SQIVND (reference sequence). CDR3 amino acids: CASSIARAGGTEAFF. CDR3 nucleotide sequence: TGTGCCAGTAGTATAGCTCGAGCGGGAGGGACTGAAGCTTTCTTT.

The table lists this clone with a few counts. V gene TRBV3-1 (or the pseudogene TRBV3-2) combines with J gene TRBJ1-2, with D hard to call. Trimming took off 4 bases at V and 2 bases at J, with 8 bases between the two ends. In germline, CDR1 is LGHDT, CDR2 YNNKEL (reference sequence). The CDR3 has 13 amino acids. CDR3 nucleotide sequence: TGTGCCAGCAGCCGAGGCGCGAACTATGGCTACACCTTC. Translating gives CASSRGANYGYTF.

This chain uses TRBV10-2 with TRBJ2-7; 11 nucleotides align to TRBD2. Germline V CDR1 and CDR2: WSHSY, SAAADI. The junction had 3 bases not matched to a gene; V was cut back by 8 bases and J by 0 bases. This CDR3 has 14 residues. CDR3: CASLAGGISYEQYF. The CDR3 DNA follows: TGCGCCAGCTTAGCGGGGGGGATCTCCTACGAGCAGTACTTC.

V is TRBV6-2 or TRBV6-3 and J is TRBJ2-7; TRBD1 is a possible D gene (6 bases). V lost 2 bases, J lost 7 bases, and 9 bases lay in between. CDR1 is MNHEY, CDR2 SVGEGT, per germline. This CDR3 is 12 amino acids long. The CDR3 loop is CASSYTTGEQYF. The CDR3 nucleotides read TGTGCCAGCAGTTACACCACAGGGGAGCAGTACTTC.

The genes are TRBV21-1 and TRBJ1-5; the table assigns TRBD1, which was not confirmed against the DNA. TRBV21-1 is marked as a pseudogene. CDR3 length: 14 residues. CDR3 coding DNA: TGTGCCAGCAGCGCCCAGGGTGGCAATCAGCCCCAGCATTTT. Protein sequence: CASSAQGGNQPQHF.

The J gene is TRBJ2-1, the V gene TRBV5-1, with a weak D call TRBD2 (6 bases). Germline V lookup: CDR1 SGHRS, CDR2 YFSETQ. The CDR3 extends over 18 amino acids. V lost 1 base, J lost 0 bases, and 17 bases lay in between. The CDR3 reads CASSLSAGIPSSYNEQFF. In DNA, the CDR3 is TGCGCCAGCAGCTTGTCGGCGGGGATACCGAGCTCCTACAATGAGCAGTTCTTC.

As DNA, the CDR3 is TGTGCCAGTAGTGTTTCGGGGACAGGGGGCGCTTGGAATCAGCCCCAGCATTTT. This encodes CASSVSGTGGAWNQPQHF. V gene TRBV19 combines with J gene TRBJ1-5, with TRBD1 matching 12 bases. The V gene end was trimmed by 5 bases and the J gene end by 4 bases; junction bases not matched to a gene: 12. Germline CDR1 is LNHDA and CDR2 is SQIVND (reference sequence). There are 18 residues in the CDR3.

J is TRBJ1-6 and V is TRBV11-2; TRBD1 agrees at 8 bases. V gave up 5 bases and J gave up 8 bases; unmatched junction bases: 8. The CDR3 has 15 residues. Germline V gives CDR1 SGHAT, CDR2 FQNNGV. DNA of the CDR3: TGTGCCAGCAGCCTTTTTTCGACAGGGGATTCACCCCTCCACTTT. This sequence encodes CASSLFSTGDSPLHF. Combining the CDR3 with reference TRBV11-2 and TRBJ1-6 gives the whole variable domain EAGVAQSPRYKIIEKRQSVAFWCNPISGHATLYWYQQILGQGPKLLIQFQNNGVVDDSQLPKDRFSAERLKGVDSTLKIQPAKLEDSAVYLCASSLFSTGDSPLHFGNGTRLTVT.

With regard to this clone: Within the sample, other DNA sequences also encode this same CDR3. The CDR3 bases are TGTGCCAGCAGCCTTGACAGGGGCACTGAAGCTTTCTTT. Translation: CASSLDRGTEAFF. The rearrangement joins TRBV11-2 to TRBJ1-1; 8 bases are a match to TRBD1. This CDR3 is built from 13 residues. V shed 5 bases, J shed 4 bases, and the junction held 3 bases outside the gene matches. CDR1 SGHAT and CDR2 FQNNGV come from the germline V gene.

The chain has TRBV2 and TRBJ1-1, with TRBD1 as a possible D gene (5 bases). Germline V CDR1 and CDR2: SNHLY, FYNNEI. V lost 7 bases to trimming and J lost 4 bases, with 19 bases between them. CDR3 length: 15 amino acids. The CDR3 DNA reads TGTGCCAGCAAGTCAGGGCTCCTCAGCTCCACTGAAGCTTTCTTT. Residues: CASKSGLLSSTEAFF.

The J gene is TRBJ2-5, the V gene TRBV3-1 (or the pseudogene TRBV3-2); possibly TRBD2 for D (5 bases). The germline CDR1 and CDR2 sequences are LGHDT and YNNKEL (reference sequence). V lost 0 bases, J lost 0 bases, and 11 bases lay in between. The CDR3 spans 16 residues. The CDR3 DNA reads TGTGCCAGCAGCCAAGATTGGCGCGGGTACCAAGAGACCCAGTACTTC. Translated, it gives CASSQDWRGYQETQYF.

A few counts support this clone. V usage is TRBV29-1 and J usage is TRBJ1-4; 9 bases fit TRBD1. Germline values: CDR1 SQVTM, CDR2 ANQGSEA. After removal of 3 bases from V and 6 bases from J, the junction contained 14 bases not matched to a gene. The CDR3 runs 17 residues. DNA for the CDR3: TGCAGCGTTGAGGGAGTCATCGGGACAGGGAGTTATGAAAAACTGTTTTTT. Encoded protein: CSVEGVIGTGSYEKLFF.

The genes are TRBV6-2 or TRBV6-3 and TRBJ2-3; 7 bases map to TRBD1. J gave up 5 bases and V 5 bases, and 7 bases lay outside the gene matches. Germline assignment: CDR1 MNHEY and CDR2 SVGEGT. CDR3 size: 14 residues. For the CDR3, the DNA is TGTGCCAGCAGTCCCCCGGGACAGATAGATACGCAGTATTTT. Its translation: CASSPPGQIDTQYF.

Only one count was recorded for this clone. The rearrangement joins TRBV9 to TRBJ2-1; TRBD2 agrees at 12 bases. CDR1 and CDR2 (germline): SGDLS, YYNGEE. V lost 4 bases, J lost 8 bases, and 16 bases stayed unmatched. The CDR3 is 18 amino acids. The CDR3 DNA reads TGTGCCAGCAGCAGGACAGGTTTCGCGACTAGCGGGGGCTATGAGCAGTTCTTC. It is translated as CASSRTGFATSGGYEQFF.

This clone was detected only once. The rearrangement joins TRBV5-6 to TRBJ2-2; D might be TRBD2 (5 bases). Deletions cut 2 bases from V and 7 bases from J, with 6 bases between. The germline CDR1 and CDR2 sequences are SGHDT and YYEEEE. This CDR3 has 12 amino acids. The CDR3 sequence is CASSLTSGELFF. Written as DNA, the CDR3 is TGTGCCAGCAGCTTAACTAGCGGGGAGCTGTTTTTT.